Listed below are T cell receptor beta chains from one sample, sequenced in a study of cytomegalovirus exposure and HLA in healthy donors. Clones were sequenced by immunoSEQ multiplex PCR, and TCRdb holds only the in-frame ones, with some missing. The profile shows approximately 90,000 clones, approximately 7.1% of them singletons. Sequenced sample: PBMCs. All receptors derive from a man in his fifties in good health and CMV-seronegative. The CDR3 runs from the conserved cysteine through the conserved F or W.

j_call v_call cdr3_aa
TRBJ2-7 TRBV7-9 CASSSGVGGGHEQYF
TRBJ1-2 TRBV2 CASSLTGGHYGYTF
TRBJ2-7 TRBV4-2 CASSQDLTGGYEQYF
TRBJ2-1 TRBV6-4 CASLTGRDDNEQFF
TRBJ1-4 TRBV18 CASSPRFEPNRVTNEKLFF
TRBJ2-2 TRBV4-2 CASSQDGGGGARGELFF
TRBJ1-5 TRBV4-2 CASSQDISGRTINQPQHF
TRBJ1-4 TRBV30 CAWSGVDRLREKLFF
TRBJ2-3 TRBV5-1 CASSLGLAGGLGTDTQYF
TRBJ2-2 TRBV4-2 CASSQDTLAGVTGELFF
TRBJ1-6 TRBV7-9 CASSLAPGTTNSPLHF
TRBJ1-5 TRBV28 CATWTGNQPQHF
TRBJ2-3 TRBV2 CASSHPGLAGIEAQYF
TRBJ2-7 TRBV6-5 CASSYHSSGAMGEQYF
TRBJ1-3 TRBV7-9 CASSKTGSLSGNTIYF
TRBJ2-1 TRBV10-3 CAITFDRVGEQFF
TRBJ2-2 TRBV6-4 CASQSGTDTGELFF
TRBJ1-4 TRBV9 CASSPRDRRGEKLFF
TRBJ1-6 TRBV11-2 CASSSFVRQGTSPLHF
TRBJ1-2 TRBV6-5 CASSPQGDFNGYTF
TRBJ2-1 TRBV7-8 CASSLRPGSWDEQFF
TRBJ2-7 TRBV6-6 CASSDRGRGEQYF
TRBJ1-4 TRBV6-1 CASSDEGVATNEKLFF
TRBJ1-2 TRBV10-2 CASRDRDRAYGYTF
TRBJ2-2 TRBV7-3 CAIRGLAGLTNTGELFF
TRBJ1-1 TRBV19 CASSTRTGLAEAFF
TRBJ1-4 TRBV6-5 CASSYSRVNEKLFF
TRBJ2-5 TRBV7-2 CASSLGDSYQETQYF
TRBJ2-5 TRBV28 CASSGGGRETQYF
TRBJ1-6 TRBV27 CASSLSSPGVLNSPLHF
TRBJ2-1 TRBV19 CATGTWTDNEQFF
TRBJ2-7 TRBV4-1 CASSSSGGGAAYEQYF
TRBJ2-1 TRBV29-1 CSVEGAGLKKNEQFF
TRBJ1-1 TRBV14 CASSQDLGTANTEAFF
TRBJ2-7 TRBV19 CATRPGTGGYEQYF
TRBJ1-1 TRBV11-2 CASSWGTGSLNTEAFF
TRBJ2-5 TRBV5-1 CASSPGTSGGDRQETQYF
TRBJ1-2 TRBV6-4 CARGTGYGYTF
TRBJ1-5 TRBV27 CASSLLGTASNQPQHF
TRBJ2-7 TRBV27 CASSSRTGDSYEQYF
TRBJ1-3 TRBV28 CASSSSQGSDTIYF
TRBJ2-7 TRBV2 CASSWGQLYEQYF
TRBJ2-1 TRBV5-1 CASSFTLTNTKSNEQFF
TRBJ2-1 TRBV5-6 CASSLGTGGYNEQFF
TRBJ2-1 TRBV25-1 CASSEPGATNEQFF
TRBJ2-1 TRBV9 CASSSYASGRVVNEQFF
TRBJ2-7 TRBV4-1 CASSQGGTGGSYEQYF
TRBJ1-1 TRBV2 CASRAAWGPNTEAFF
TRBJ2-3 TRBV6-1 CAAPGYSTDTQYF
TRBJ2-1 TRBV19 CASSGVGGGNEQFF
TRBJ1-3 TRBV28 CASSSSGGLGNTIYF
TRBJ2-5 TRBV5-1 CASSGGTGETQYF
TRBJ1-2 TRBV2 CASSETPRDGYTF
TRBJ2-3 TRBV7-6 CASSPRGDTQYF
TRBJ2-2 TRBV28 CASSGQTAGELFF